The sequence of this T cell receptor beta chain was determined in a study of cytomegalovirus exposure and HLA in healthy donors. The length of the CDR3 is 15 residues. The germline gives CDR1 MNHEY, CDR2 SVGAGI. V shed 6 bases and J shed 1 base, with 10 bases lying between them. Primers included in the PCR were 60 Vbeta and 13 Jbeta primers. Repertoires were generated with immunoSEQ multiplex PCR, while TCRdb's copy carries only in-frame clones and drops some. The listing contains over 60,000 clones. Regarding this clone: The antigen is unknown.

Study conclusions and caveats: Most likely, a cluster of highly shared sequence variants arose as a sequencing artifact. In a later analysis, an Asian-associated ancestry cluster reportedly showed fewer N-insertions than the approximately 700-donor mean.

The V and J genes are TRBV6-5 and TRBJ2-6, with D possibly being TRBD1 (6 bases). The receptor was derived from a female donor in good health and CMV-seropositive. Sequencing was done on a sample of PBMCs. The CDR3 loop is CASSRTGSGANVLTF. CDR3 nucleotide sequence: TGTGCCAGCAGCCGAACAGGGTCTGGGGCCAACGTCCTGACTTTC.